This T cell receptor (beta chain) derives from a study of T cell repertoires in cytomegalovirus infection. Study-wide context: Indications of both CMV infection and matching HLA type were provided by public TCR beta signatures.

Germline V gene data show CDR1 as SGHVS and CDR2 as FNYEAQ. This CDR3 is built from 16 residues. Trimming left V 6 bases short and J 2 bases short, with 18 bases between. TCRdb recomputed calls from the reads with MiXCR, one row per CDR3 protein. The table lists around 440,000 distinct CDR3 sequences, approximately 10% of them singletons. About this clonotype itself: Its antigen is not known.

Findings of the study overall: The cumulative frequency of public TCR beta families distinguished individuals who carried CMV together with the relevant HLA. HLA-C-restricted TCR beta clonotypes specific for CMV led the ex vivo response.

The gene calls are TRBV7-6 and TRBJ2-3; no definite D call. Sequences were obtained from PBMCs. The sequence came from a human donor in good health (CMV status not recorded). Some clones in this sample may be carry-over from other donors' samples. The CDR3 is CASRSPQAQPTDTQYF. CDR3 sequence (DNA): TGTGCCAGCAGATCTCCTCAGGCACAGCCCACAGATACGCAGTATTTT.